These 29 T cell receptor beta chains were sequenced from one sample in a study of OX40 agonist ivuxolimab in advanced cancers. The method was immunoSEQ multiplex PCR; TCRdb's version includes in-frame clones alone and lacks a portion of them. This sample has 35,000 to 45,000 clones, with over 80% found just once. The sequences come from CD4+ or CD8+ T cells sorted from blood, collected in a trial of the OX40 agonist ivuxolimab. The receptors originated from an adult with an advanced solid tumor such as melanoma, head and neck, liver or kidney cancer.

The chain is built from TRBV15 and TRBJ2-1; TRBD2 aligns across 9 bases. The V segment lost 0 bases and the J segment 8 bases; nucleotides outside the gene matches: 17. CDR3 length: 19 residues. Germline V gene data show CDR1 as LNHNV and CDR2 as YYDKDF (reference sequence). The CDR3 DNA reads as TGTGCCACCAGCAGAGAGAATCCTTTTGGCGGGAGGGCCGGGGATGAGCAGTTCTTC. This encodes CATSRENPFGGRAGDEQFF.

CDR3 sequence: CASSQVGGQPQHF. The CDR3 region has the DNA TGCGCCAGCAGCCAAGTTGGGGGTCAGCCCCAGCATTTT. This rearrangement joins TRBV4-1 to TRBJ1-5, with D possibly being TRBD1 (5 bases). Germline CDR1 MGHRA, CDR2 YSYEKL. V was trimmed by 1 base and J by 6 bases, leaving 7 bases between them. The CDR3 is 13 amino acids.

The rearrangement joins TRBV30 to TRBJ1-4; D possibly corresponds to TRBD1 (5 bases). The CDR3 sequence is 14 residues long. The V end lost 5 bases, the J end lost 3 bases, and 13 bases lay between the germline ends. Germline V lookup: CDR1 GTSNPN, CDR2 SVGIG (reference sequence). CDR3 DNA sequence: TGTGCCTGGGGTTCAGGGCGGGCTAATGAAAAACTGTTTTTT. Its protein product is CAWGSGRANEKLFF.

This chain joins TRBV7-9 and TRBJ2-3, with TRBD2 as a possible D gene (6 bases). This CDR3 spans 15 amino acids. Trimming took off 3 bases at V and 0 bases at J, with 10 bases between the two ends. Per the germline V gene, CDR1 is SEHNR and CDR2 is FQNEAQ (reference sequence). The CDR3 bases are TGTGCCAGCAGCTTTACGGGGGAAAGCACAGATACGCAGTATTTT. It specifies CASSFTGESTDTQYF.

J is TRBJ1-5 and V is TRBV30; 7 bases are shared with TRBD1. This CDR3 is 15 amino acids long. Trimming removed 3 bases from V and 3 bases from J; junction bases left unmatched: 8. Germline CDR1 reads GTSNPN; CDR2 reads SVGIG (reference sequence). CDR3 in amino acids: CAWSLADRINQPQHF. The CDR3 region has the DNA TGTGCCTGGAGCCTCGCGGACAGGATCAATCAGCCCCAGCATTTT.

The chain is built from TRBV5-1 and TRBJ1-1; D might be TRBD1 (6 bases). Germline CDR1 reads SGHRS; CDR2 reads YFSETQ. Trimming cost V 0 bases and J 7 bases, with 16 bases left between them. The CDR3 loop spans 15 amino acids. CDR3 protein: CASSLAGRGLSEAFF. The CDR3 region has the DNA TGCGCCAGCAGCTTGGCCGGCAGGGGATTGAGTGAAGCTTTCTTT.

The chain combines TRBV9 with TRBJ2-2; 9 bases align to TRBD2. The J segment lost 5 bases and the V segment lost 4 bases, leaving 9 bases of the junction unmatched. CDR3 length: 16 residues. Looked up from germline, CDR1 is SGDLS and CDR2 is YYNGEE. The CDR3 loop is CASSTGVSGRTGELFF. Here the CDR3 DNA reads TGTGCCAGCAGCACAGGGGTCAGCGGGAGGACCGGGGAGCTGTTTTTT.

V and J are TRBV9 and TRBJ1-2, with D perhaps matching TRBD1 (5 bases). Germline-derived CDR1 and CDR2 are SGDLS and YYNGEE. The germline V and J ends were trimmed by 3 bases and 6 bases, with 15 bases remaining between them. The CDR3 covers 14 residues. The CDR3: CASSARPARDGYTF. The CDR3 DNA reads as TGTGCCAGCAGCGCCCGGCCTGCCAGGGATGGCTACACCTTC.

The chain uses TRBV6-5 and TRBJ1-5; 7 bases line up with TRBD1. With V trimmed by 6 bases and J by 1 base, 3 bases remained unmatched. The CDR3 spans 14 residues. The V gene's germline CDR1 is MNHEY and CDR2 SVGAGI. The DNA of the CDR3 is TGTGCCAGCAGGCGGGGACAGAGCAATCAGCCCCAGCATTTT. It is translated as CASRRGQSNQPQHF.

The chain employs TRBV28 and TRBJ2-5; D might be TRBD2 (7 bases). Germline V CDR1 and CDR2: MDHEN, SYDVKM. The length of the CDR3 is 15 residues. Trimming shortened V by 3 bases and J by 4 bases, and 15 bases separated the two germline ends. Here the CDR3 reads CASSLRKGGIETQYF. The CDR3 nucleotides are TGTGCCAGCAGTTTGAGGAAGGGGGGGATAGAGACCCAGTACTTC.

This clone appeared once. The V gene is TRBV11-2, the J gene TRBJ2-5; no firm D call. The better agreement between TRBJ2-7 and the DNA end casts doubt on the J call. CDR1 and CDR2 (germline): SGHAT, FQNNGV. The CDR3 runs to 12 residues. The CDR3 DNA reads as TGTGCCAGCAGCTTAGGGACCTACGAGCAGTACTTC. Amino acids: CASSLGTYEQYF.

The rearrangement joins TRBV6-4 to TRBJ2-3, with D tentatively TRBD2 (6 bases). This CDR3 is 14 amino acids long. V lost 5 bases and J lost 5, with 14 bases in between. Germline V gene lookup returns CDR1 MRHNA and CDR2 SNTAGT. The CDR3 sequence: CASSSGTAQDTQYF. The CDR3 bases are TGTGCCAGCAGTTCCGGGACTGCCCAAGATACGCAGTATTTT.

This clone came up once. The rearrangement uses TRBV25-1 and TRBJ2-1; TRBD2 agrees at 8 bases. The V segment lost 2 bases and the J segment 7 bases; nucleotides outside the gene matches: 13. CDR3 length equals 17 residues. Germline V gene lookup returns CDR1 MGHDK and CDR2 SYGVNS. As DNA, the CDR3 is TGTGCCAGCAGTGAACCATTGGGACTAGAGGGTGGGAATGAGCAGTTCTTC. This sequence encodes CASSEPLGLEGGNEQFF.

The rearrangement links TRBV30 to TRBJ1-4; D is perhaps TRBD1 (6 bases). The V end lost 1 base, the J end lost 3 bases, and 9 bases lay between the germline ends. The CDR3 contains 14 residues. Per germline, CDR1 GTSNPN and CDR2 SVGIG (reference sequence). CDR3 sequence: CAWSEGGPNEKLFF. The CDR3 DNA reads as TGTGCCTGGAGTGAAGGGGGTCCTAATGAAAAACTGTTTTTT.

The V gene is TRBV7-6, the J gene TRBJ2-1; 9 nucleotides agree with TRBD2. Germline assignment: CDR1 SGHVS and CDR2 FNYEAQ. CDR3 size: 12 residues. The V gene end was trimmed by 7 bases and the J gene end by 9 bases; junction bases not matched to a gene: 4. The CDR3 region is CASTYSGGEQFF. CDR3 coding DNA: TGTGCCAGCACATATAGCGGGGGTGAGCAGTTCTTC. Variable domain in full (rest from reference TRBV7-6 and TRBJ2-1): GAGVSQSPRYKVTKRGQDVALRCDPISGHVSLYWYRQALGQGPEFLTYFNYEAQQDKSGLPNDRFSAERPEGSISTLTIQRTEQRDSAMYRCASTYSGGEQFFGPGTRLTVL.

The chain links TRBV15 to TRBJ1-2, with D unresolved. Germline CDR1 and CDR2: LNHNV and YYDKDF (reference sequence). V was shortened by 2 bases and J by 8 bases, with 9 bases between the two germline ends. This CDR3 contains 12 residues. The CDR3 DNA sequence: TGTGCCACCAGCAGACCGGGGTACGGCTACACCTTC. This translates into CATSRPGYGYTF.

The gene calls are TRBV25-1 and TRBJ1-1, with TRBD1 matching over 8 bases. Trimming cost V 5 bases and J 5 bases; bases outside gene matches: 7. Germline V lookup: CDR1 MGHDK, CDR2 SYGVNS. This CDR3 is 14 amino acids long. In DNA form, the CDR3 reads TGTGCCAGCAGTCTAAGGACAGGGAGTACTGAAGCTTTCTTT. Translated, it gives CASSLRTGSTEAFF.

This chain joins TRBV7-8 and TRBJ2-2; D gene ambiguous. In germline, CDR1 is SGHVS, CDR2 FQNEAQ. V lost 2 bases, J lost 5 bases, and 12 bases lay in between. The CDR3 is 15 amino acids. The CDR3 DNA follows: TGTGCCAGCAGCTTAATCATTATGGGGACCGGGGAGCTGTTTTTT. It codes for CASSLIIMGTGELFF.

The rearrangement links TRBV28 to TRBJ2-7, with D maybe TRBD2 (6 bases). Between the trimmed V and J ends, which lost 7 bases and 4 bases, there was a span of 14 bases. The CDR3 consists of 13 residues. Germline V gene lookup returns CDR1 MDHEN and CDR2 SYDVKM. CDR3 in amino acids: CASTMGGSYEQYF. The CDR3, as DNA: TGTGCCAGCACCATGGGGGGATCTTACGAGCAGTACTTC.

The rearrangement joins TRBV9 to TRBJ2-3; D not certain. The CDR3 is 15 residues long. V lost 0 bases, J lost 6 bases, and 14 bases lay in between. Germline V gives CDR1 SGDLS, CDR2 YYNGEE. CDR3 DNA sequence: TGTGCCAGCAGCGTAGAAACTGCTCCTGCGGATACGCAGTATTTT. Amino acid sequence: CASSVETAPADTQYF.

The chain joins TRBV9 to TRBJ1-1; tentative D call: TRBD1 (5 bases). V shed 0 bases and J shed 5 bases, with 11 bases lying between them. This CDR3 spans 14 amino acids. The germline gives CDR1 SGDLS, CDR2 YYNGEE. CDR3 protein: CASSVEVQGTEAFF. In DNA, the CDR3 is TGTGCCAGCAGCGTAGAGGTGCAGGGAACTGAAGCTTTCTTT.

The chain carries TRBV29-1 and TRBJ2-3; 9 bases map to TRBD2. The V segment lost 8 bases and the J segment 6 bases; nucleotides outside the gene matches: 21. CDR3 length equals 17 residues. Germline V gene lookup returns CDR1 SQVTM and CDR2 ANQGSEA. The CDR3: CSSNSVGLAGRGDTQYF. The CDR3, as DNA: TGCAGCTCCAACTCCGTCGGGCTAGCGGGAAGGGGGGATACGCAGTATTTT.

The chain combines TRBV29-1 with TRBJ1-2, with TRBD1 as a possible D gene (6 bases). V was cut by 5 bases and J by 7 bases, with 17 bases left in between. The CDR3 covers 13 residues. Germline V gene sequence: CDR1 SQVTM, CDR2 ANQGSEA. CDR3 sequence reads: CSVRDRPKGGYTF. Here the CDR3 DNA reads TGCAGCGTTCGTGACAGGCCTAAGGGTGGCTACACCTTC. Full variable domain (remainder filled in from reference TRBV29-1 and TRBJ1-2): SAVISQKPSRDICQRGTSLTIQCQVDSQVTMMFWYRQQPGQSLTLIATANQGSEATYESGFVIDKFPISRPNLTFSTLTVSNMSPEDSSIYLCSVRDRPKGGYTFGSGTRLTVV.

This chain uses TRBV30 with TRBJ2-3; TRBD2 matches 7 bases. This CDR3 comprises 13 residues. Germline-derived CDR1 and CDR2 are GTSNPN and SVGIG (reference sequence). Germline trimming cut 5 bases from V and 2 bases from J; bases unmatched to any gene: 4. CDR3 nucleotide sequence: TGTGCCTGGGCTAGCGGATCCACAGATACGCAGTATTTT. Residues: CAWASGSTDTQYF. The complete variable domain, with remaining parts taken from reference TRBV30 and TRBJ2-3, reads SQTIHQWPATLVQPVGSPLSLECTVEGTSNPNLYWYRQAAGRGLQLLFYSVGIGQISSEVPQNLSASRPQDRQFILSSKKLLLSDSGFYLCAWASGSTDTQYFGPGTRLTVL.

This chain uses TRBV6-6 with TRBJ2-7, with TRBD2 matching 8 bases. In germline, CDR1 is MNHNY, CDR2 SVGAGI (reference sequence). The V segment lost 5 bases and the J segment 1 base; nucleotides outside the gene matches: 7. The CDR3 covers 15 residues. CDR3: CASSKPAGDSYEQYF. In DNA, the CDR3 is TGTGCCAGCAGTAAACCAGCGGGAGATTCCTACGAGCAGTACTTC.

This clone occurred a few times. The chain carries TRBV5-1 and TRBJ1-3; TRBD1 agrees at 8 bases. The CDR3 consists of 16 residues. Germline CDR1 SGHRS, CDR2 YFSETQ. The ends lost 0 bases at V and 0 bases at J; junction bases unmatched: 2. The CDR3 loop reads CASSLGGTGSGNTIYF. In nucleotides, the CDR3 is TGCGCCAGCAGCTTGGGAGGGACAGGCTCTGGAAACACCATATATTTT.

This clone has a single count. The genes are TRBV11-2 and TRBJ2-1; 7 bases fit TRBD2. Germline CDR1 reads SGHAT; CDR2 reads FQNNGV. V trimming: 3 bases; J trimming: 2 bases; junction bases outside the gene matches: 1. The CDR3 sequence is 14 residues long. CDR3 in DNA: TGTGCCAGCAGCTTGCTAGCGGCCTACAATGAGCAGTTCTTC. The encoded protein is CASSLLAAYNEQFF.

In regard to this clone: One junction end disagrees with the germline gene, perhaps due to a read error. CDR3 loop: CAWRGETVF. CDR3 nucleotide sequence: TGTGCCTGGAGGGGGGAAACTGTTTTT. The chain has TRBV30 and TRBJ1-4; D is perhaps TRBD1 (5 bases). The germline gives CDR1 GTSNPN, CDR2 SVGIG (reference sequence). The CDR3 is 9 amino acids.

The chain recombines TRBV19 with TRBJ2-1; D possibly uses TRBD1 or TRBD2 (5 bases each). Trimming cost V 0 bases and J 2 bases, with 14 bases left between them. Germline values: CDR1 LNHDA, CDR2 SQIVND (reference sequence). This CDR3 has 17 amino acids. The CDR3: CASSIEKGRTTYNEQFF. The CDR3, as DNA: TGTGCCAGTAGTATAGAAAAGGGACGGACCACCTACAATGAGCAGTTCTTC.